What follows are 24 T cell receptor beta chains derived from one specimen sequenced in a study of blood T cell repertoires in COVID-19. Method: immunoSEQ multiplex PCR; TCRdb's copy keeps in-frame clones and lacks some. The table includes approximately 250,000 clones, about 90% detected once. The material sequenced was peripheral blood. The receptors stem from a woman in her 70s with COVID-19, enrolled during active disease.

This clone showed up just once. The rearrangement links TRBV15 to TRBJ2-7; 8 bases are shared with TRBD1. Trimming removed 0 bases from V and 5 bases from J; junction bases left unmatched: 9. From germline, CDR1 is LNHNV and CDR2 YYDKDF (reference sequence). The CDR3 loop spans 16 amino acids. Here the CDR3 DNA reads TGTGCCACCAGCAGAGATCCCAGGACAGGGACCCACGAGCAGTACTTC. It translates to CATSRDPRTGTHEQYF.

For the CDR3, the DNA is TGTGCCAGCAGCCGGGCCGGGACTAGAGTAACAGATACGCAGTATTTT. Its protein is CASSRAGTRVTDTQYF. The chain couples TRBV5-8 to TRBJ2-3; 8 bases map to TRBD2. Germline lookup yields CDR1 SGHTS and CDR2 YDEGEE. V trimming: 4 bases; J trimming: 3 bases; junction bases outside the gene matches: 10. This CDR3 is 16 amino acids long.

The chain is built from TRBV10-3 and TRBJ1-5; D is unresolved. The V gene lost 6 bases and the J gene lost 4 bases, with 10 bases spanning the gap. The germline V gene has CDR1 ENHRY and CDR2 SYGVKD. This CDR3 is built from 13 residues. The CDR3 loop is CAISDIPNQPQHF. CDR3 nucleotides: TGTGCCATCAGCGACATTCCTAATCAGCCCCAGCATTTT.

This chain joins TRBV7-8 and TRBJ2-1; a weak D match, TRBD2 (5 bases). Germline V gives CDR1 SGHVS, CDR2 FQNEAQ. This CDR3 is built from 13 residues. V lost 0 bases and J lost 10, with 10 bases in between. The CDR3 DNA sequence: TGTGCCAGCAGCTTAGCGGGCGGACTGGAGCAGTTCTTC. This encodes CASSLAGGLEQFF.

The V and J genes are TRBV7-2 and TRBJ1-5; no reliable D call. The V end lost 0 bases, the J end lost 0 bases, and 12 bases lay between the germline ends. The CDR3 length is 17 residues. Germline values: CDR1 SGHTA, CDR2 FQGNSA. The CDR3, as DNA: TGTGCCAGCAGCTTAGCGCGAGGGCAATATAGCAATCAGCCCCAGCATTTT. Translated, it gives CASSLARGQYSNQPQHF.

This chain joins TRBV5-4 and TRBJ2-7, with a weak D call TRBD1 (6 bases). The CDR3 is 11 residues long. Germline V CDR1 and CDR2: SGHNT, YYREEE (reference sequence). V was shortened by 4 bases and J by 6 bases, with 8 bases between the two germline ends. CDR3: CASSRGGEQYF. The CDR3 coding sequence is TGTGCCAGCAGCAGAGGGGGCGAGCAGTACTTC. The full variable domain, its missing parts supplied by reference TRBV5-4 and TRBJ2-7, is ETGVTQSPTHLIKTRGQQVTLRCSSQSGHNTVSWYQQALGQGPQFIFQYYREEENGRGNFPPRFSGLQFPNYSSELNVNALELDDSALYLCASSRGGEQYFGPGTRLTVT.

The rearrangement uses TRBV28 and TRBJ2-7; TRBD2 matches 7 bases. This CDR3 is 15 amino acids long. Per germline, CDR1 MDHEN and CDR2 SYDVKM. The junction had 16 bases not matched to a gene; V was cut back by 6 bases and J by 8 bases. The CDR3 DNA follows: TGTGCCAGCAGACCCACTAGCGCGACGCTTTTTAAGCAGTACTTC. As protein: CASRPTSATLFKQYF.

The J gene is TRBJ2-5, the V gene TRBV11-3; D possibly corresponds to TRBD1 (6 bases). The ends were cut back, 5 bases at V and 1 base at J, with 17 bases in the middle. Germline V gene sequence: CDR1 SGHNT, CDR2 YENEEA. CDR3 size: 16 residues. The CDR3 nucleotides are TGTGCCAGCAGCCGAGGGGGTCCGGGGCTCCAAGAGACCCAGTACTTC. Amino acid sequence: CASSRGGPGLQETQYF.

The chain carries TRBV27 and TRBJ1-2; unclear D gene. Germline V gene sequence: CDR1 MNHEY, CDR2 SMNVEV (reference sequence). The CDR3 consists of 14 residues. With 7 bases removed from V and 0 bases from J, the gap between germline ends came to 12 bases. The DNA of the CDR3 is TGTGCCAGCACCCCCTCGGGAGCTAACTATGGCTACACCTTC. This translates into CASTPSGANYGYTF.

A single count supports this clone. The chain joins TRBV30 to TRBJ1-3; D is undetermined. V dropped 0 bases and J dropped 11 bases, with 14 bases sitting between them. The CDR3 consists of 13 residues. CDR1 and CDR2 (germline): GTSNPN, SVGIG (reference sequence). The CDR3 spells CAWSVRRREAIYF. CDR3 DNA: TGTGCCTGGAGTGTAAGGCGGAGGGAGGCCATATATTTT.

This clone was observed once. The J gene is TRBJ1-5, the V gene TRBV5-1, with TRBD1 as a possible D gene (5 bases). The V end was cut by 4 bases, the J end by 7 bases, with 15 bases between. Germline V gives CDR1 SGHRS, CDR2 YFSETQ. This CDR3 is built from 14 residues. The CDR3 bases are TGCGCCAGCAGCGATCAGGGTGGAGGGCAGCCCCAGCATTTT. Translated, it gives CASSDQGGGQPQHF.

This clone was detected only a few times. The J gene is TRBJ2-2, the V gene TRBV5-5; TRBD2 might be the D (6 bases). V lost 4 bases, J lost 3 bases, and 16 bases lay in between. Germline CDR1 reads SGHKS; CDR2 reads YYEKEE (reference sequence). CDR3 length equals 16 residues. The CDR3 coding sequence is TGTGCCAGCAGCCCTATCGCGGGGCCGGACACCGGGGAGCTGTTTTTT. Translation: CASSPIAGPDTGELFF.

The chain has TRBV5-6 and TRBJ2-1; 7 nucleotides match TRBD2. Germline V gene sequence: CDR1 SGHDT, CDR2 YYEEEE. The junction had 8 bases not matched to a gene; V was cut back by 5 bases and J by 0 bases. The CDR3 has 16 amino acids. Here the CDR3 reads CASRPLAPSSYNEQFF. The CDR3 DNA reads TGTGCCAGCAGGCCACTAGCGCCTAGCTCCTACAATGAGCAGTTCTTC.

The chain links TRBV28 to TRBJ1-2; D is ambiguous. The CDR3 loop spans 14 amino acids. CDR1 is MDHEN, CDR2 SYDVKM, per germline. V lost 1 base and J 6 bases, leaving 12 bases between the germline ends. The CDR3 region is CASSLFSGSNGYTF. The DNA of the CDR3 is TGTGCCAGCAGTTTATTTTCGGGGTCCAATGGCTACACCTTC.

V is TRBV28 and J is TRBJ1-2, with D tentatively TRBD1 (6 bases). The ends were cut back, 6 bases at V and 4 bases at J, with 18 bases in the middle. Germline V lookup: CDR1 MDHEN, CDR2 SYDVKM. The CDR3 sequence is 15 residues long. Here the CDR3 DNA reads TGTGCCAGCAGAGCCGCCACAGGGCGCGCCTATGGCTACACCTTC. This gives the protein CASRAATGRAYGYTF.

In its sample, this clone was seen once. The rearrangement uses TRBV7-9 and TRBJ2-5; D is uncertain. The germline V gene encodes CDR1 SEHNR and CDR2 FQNEAQ (reference sequence). V lost 1 base and J 7 bases, leaving 13 bases between the germline ends. The CDR3 length is 14 residues. CDR3 sequence reads: CASSLESGSGTQYF. The CDR3 nucleotides read TGTGCCAGCAGCTTAGAGTCTGGGTCGGGGACCCAGTACTTC.

The chain combines TRBV19 with TRBJ2-1; the match to TRBD2 covers 10 bases. CDR1 LNHDA and CDR2 SQIVND come from the germline V gene (reference sequence). The CDR3 loop spans 16 amino acids. V dropped 8 bases and J dropped 3; count of bases not matched to a gene: 10. The CDR3 here is CASERIAGGLYNEQFF. CDR3 sequence (DNA): TGTGCCAGTGAGCGGATAGCGGGAGGTCTCTACAATGAGCAGTTCTTC.

The chain is built from TRBV10-3 and TRBJ2-7; D is possibly TRBD2 (7 bases). The CDR3 extends over 15 amino acids. Trimming stripped 1 base from V and 3 bases from J, with 13 bases between. Germline loops: CDR1 ENHRY, CDR2 SYGVKD. The CDR3: CAISEYREGNYEQYF. As DNA, the CDR3 is TGTGCCATCAGTGAGTACAGGGAGGGAAACTACGAGCAGTACTTC.

The chain joins TRBV27 to TRBJ2-3; perhaps TRBD2 as D (6 bases). The V gene's germline CDR1 is MNHEY and CDR2 SMNVEV (reference sequence). Deletions cut 3 bases from V and 4 bases from J, with 8 bases between. This CDR3 has 13 residues. CDR3 DNA: TGTGCCAGCAGTTTGGGGGGTTCAGATACGCAGTATTTT. Its translation: CASSLGGSDTQYF.

V and J are TRBV5-1 and TRBJ2-3; weak D call: TRBD1 (5 bases). Germline CDR1 is SGHRS and CDR2 is YFSETQ. V was clipped by 0 bases and J by 1 base, with 9 bases between them. This CDR3 contains 15 residues. The CDR3 DNA sequence: TGCGCCAGCAGCTTGGGACCAGGGCGCACAGATACGCAGTATTTT. Its translation: CASSLGPGRTDTQYF. The variable domain in full, with the rest retrieved from reference TRBV5-1 and TRBJ2-3, is KAGVTQTPRYLIKTRGQQVTLSCSPISGHRSVSWYQQTPGQGLQFLFEYFSETQRNKGNFPGRFSGRQFSNSRSEMNVSTLELGDSALYLCASSLGPGRTDTQYFGPGTRLTVL.

This sequence joins TRBV14 and TRBJ1-2; D is unresolved. CDR1 SGHDN and CDR2 FVKESK come from the germline V gene. Trimming took off 0 bases at V and 4 bases at J, with 15 bases between the two ends. The CDR3 is 16 residues long. In DNA form, the CDR3 reads TGTGCCAGCAGCCAAGATTTGTACAGTACCTTCTATGGCTACACCTTC. Amino acid sequence: CASSQDLYSTFYGYTF.

The rearrangement links TRBV7-2 to TRBJ2-1; 8 bases map to TRBD2. V dropped 5 bases and J dropped 0; count of bases not matched to a gene: 3. Germline lookup yields CDR1 SGHTA and CDR2 FQGNSA. This CDR3 spans 15 amino acids. The CDR3 region has the DNA TGTGCCAGCAGCGCCAGCGGGAGCTCCTACAATGAGCAGTTCTTC. Translation: CASSASGSSYNEQFF.

The rearrangement links TRBV12-3 or TRBV12-4 to TRBJ1-4; TRBD1 is a possible D gene (5 bases). This CDR3 has 13 residues. The V end lost 6 bases, the J end lost 7 bases, and 12 bases lay between the germline ends. This CDR3 reads CASRLDRGEKLFF. Here the CDR3 DNA reads TGTGCCAGCAGGCTAGACAGAGGTGAAAAACTGTTTTTT.

The gene calls are TRBV5-5 and TRBJ2-2; 8 bases align to TRBD2. Germline V gene lookup returns CDR1 SGHKS and CDR2 YYEKEE (reference sequence). V lost 0 bases to trimming and J lost 4 bases; unmatched junction nucleotides: 14. The CDR3 runs to 19 residues. The CDR3 region is CASSLDPSGLGGSTGELFF. DNA for the CDR3: TGTGCCAGCAGCTTGGATCCGTCGGGACTAGGGGGTTCCACCGGGGAGCTGTTTTTT.